Listed below are T cell receptor beta chains from one sample, sequenced in a study of T cell clones after liver transplantation. TCRdb keeps only in-frame clones here, not all; method: immunoSEQ multiplex PCR. The table includes around 120,000 clones, 90% detected once. The source material was CD4+ T cells from blood, sampled 12 months after liver transplant. The receptor set was obtained from a human patient who received a liver transplant. Some of the T cells might come from the graft donor. The CDR3 runs from the conserved cysteine through the conserved F or W. D genes are given only for firm matches. Clone size is not always given. Where it is, it says once, few, many or a class for expanded clones.

v_call,j_call,d_call,clone_size,cdr3_length,cdr3_aa,cdr3_nt
TRBV7-3,TRBJ2-2,-,once,14,CASSFLAYTGELFF,TGTGCCAGCAGCTTCCTAGCGTACACCGGGGAGCTGTTTTTT
TRBV5-1,TRBJ2-1,TRBD2,-,19,CASSGPGLKEINAYNEQFF,TGCGCCAGCAGCGGACCGGGACTAAAGGAAATAAACGCCTACAATGAGCAGTTCTTC
TRBV6-1,TRBJ2-7,-,once,14,CASEEAALAYEQYF,TGTGCCAGCGAGGAAGCGGCTTTGGCGTACGAGCAGTACTTC
TRBV6-6,TRBJ2-5,-,-,16,CASSYSQGPGQETQYF,TGTGCCAGCAGTTACTCCCAGGGGCCCGGACAAGAGACCCAGTACTTC
TRBV6-6,TRBJ2-7,TRBD2,once,14,CASSTSEISYEQYF,TGTGCCAGTAGCACTAGCGAGATCTCCTACGAGCAGTACTTC
TRBV5-6,TRBJ2-7,-,-,15,CASSFGTQISYEQYF,TGTGCCAGCAGCTTTGGGACACAAATCTCCTACGAGCAGTACTTC
TRBV5-1,TRBJ2-2,TRBD2,-,17,CASRTSGSPTNTGELFF,TGCGCCAGCAGGACTAGCGGGAGCCCCACGAACACCGGGGAGCTGTTTTTT
TRBV2,TRBJ1-3,-,-,15,CASSETGLLGNTIYF,TGTGCCAGCAGTGAGACAGGACTGTTAGGAAACACCATATATTTT
TRBV18,TRBJ2-7,TRBD1,-,15,CASSPRTGNTHEQYF,TGTGCCAGCTCACCACGGACAGGGAATACCCACGAGCAGTACTTC
TRBV28,TRBJ1-1,-,-,12,CASRLRQKEAFF,TGTGCCAGCAGGCTTCGACAGAAGGAAGCTTTCTTT
TRBV11-3,TRBJ2-1,TRBD2,-,15,CASSFVSSGSNEQFF,TGTGCCAGCAGCTTTGTGTCTAGCGGGAGTAATGAGCAGTTCTTC
TRBV7-2,TRBJ2-3,TRBD2,few,14,CASSLRRESDTQYF,TGTGCCAGCAGCTTGCGGCGGGAGTCAGATACGCAGTATTTT
TRBV7-9,TRBJ2-7,-,-,14,CASSFPATAYEQYF,TGTGCCAGCAGCTTCCCCGCTACCGCCTACGAGCAGTACTTC
TRBV2,TRBJ2-5,-,-,14,CASSPGTLAETQYF,TGTGCCAGCAGCCCCGGGACACTGGCGGAGACCCAGTACTTC
TRBV25-1,TRBJ2-5,-,-,14,CASSELRVGETQYF,TGTGCCAGCAGTGAATTGCGGGTAGGGGAGACCCAGTACTTC
TRBV30,TRBJ1-5,TRBD1,-,16,CAWSSRGRNSNQPQHF,TGTGCCTGGAGTAGTAGGGGGCGGAATAGCAATCAGCCCCAGCATTTT
TRBV30,TRBJ2-3,-,-,11,CAWSVQGTQYF,TGTGCCTGGAGTGTACAGGGTACGCAGTATTTT
TRBV7-9,TRBJ1-2,-,-,16,CASSLIPPGSNYGYTF,TGTGCCAGCAGCTTAATTCCCCCAGGGAGTAACTATGGCTACACCTTC
TRBV5-4,TRBJ1-2,-,-,13,CASSPDRDYGYTF,TGTGCCAGCAGCCCGGACCGGGACTATGGCTACACCTTC
TRBV28,TRBJ2-1,-,-,12,CASSPNRNEQFF,TGTGCCAGCAGCCCAAACCGCAATGAGCAGTTCTTC
TRBV19,TRBJ1-2,-,-,14,CASSSYRGGYGYTF,TGTGCCAGTAGTTCCTACCGGGGGGGGTATGGCTACACCTTC
TRBV18,TRBJ1-1,TRBD1,-,16,CASSRGQGALGTEAFF,TGTGCCAGCTCCCGGGGACAGGGGGCTTTAGGCACTGAAGCTTTCTTT
TRBV10-1,TRBJ2-7,-,-,13,CASSESLRAEQYF,TGCGCCAGCAGTGAGTCGCTCCGGGCCGAGCAGTACTTC
TRBV4-1,TRBJ2-2,TRBD2,-,16,CASSQGTGGVTGELFF,TGCGCCAGCAGCCAAGGGACGGGAGGGGTCACCGGGGAGCTGTTTTTT
TRBV6-1,TRBJ1-2,-,-,12,CASSESAYGYTF,TGTGCCAGCAGTGAGAGTGCCTATGGCTACACCTTC
TRBV5-1,TRBJ1-4,-,once,13,CASSLGDLGKLFF,TGCGCCAGCAGCTTGGGGGACCTTGGGAAACTGTTTTTT
TRBV11-2,TRBJ2-5,TRBD2,-,16,CASTLGRGGGPETQYF,TGTGCCAGCACCCTAGGGAGGGGAGGCGGCCCAGAGACCCAGTACTTC
TRBV9,TRBJ1-1,-,once,15,CASSVLGSLDTEAFF,TGTGCCAGCAGCGTTTTAGGGAGTCTGGACACTGAAGCTTTCTTT
TRBV11-2,TRBJ1-1,-,-,15,CASSLEHVMNTEAFF,TGTGCCAGCAGCTTAGAACACGTCATGAACACTGAAGCTTTCTTT
TRBV7-3,TRBJ2-3,-,-,14,CASSSRGATDTQYF,TGTGCCAGCAGCTCAAGGGGCGCCACAGATACGCAGTATTTT
TRBV4-1,TRBJ1-5,-,-,14,CASSQPGGNQPQHF,TGCGCCAGCAGCCAACCAGGGGGCAATCAGCCCCAGCATTTT
TRBV28,TRBJ1-1,-,-,12,CASSPPRGEAFF,TGTGCCAGCAGCCCCCCGCGAGGTGAAGCTTTCTTT
TRBV28,TRBJ1-1,-,-,13,CASFTLSPSEAFF,TGTGCCAGCTTCACCTTAAGCCCATCTGAAGCTTTCTTT
TRBV5-4,TRBJ2-2,TRBD1,-,15,CASTSDRVDTGELFF,TGTGCCAGCACCTCAGACAGGGTGGACACCGGGGAGCTGTTTTTT
TRBV19,TRBJ1-1,-,-,12,CASSNPNTEAFF,TGTGCCAGTAGCAACCCAAACACTGAAGCTTTCTTT
TRBV29-1,TRBJ2-3,TRBD2,-,16,CSVEGPSGTSTDTQYF,TGCAGCGTTGAAGGTCCTAGCGGAACTAGCACAGATACGCAGTATTTT
TRBV29-1,TRBJ2-5,-,-,11,CSVEVGETQYF,TGCAGCGTTGAAGTGGGGGAGACCCAGTACTTC
TRBV18,TRBJ2-7,TRBD1,once,16,CASSTTGTGVWYEQYF,TGTGCCAGCTCAACGACCGGGACAGGGGTCTGGTACGAGCAGTACTTC
TRBV9,TRBJ2-2,TRBD2,-,18,CASSLGLAGFANTGELFF,TGTGCCAGCAGCCTAGGACTAGCGGGTTTCGCGAACACCGGGGAGCTGTTTTTT
TRBV10-3,TRBJ1-4,-,-,15,CAISESPTTNEKLFF,TGTGCCATCAGTGAGTCGCCTACAACTAATGAAAAACTGTTTTTT
TRBV27,TRBJ1-5,-,-,13,CASSPRSGQPQHF,TGTGCCAGCAGTCCTCGTTCGGGGCAGCCCCAGCATTTT
TRBV5-4,TRBJ1-4,-,-,13,CASSLAWEEKLFF,TGTGCCAGCAGCTTGGCCTGGGAGGAAAAACTGTTTTTT
TRBV28,TRBJ1-5,-,-,17,CASSLDRWGYSNQPQHF,TGTGCCAGCAGTTTAGATCGATGGGGCTATAGCAATCAGCCCCAGCATTTT
TRBV5-1,TRBJ2-3,TRBD1,-,15,CASSIAPGQGGTQYF,TGCGCCAGCAGCATTGCCCCCGGACAGGGTGGAACGCAGTATTTT
TRBV4-1,TRBJ2-3,TRBD1,-,16,CASRNPGQGSYDTQYF,TGCGCCAGCAGAAACCCGGGACAGGGGAGTTACGATACGCAGTATTTT
TRBV14,TRBJ2-5,TRBD1,once,15,CASSERTGLQETQYF,TGTGCCAGCAGTGAACGGACAGGTTTGCAAGAGACCCAGTACTTC
TRBV6-1,TRBJ2-7,-,-,14,CASTPQGTGLEQYF,TGTGCCAGCACTCCCCAGGGTACAGGGCTCGAGCAGTACTTC
TRBV5-4,TRBJ2-2,-,-,16,CASSPSEHLNTGELFF,TGTGCCAGCAGCCCTTCGGAACATCTAAACACCGGGGAGCTGTTTTTT
TRBV29-1,TRBJ2-3,-,-,14,CSAALGVRTDTQYF,TGCAGCGCCGCGCTCGGGGTTCGGACAGATACGCAGTATTTT
TRBV28,TRBJ1-2,-,-,15,CASSYPVGMGYGYTF,TGTGCCAGCAGTTATCCAGTCGGCATGGGGTATGGCTACACCTTC
TRBV2,TRBJ2-2,-,-,15,CASSERDTYTGELFF,TGTGCCAGCAGTGAACGGGACACCTACACCGGGGAGCTGTTTTTT
TRBV13,TRBJ2-5,TRBD1,-,14,CASSGTATLETQYF,TGTGCCAGCTCCGGGACAGCGACCTTAGAGACCCAGTACTTC
TRBV18,TRBJ2-7,-,-,14,CASSPPGRAYEQYF,TGTGCCAGCTCACCACCCGGGCGGGCCTACGAGCAGTACTTC
TRBV28,TRBJ1-5,-,-,16,CASSSPVPQSNQPQHF,TGTGCCAGCAGTTCCCCGGTCCCCCAGAGCAATCAGCCCCAGCATTTT
TRBV27,TRBJ1-2,-,-,17,CASSLSSLGRDNYGYTF,TGTGCCAGCAGTTTATCGAGTTTGGGACGGGATAACTATGGCTACACCTTC
TRBV5-6,TRBJ1-1,-,-,12,CASSFLSAEAFF,TGTGCCAGCAGCTTCCTATCGGCTGAAGCTTTCTTT
TRBV27,TRBJ2-1,-,-,15,CASRDGTGSYNEQFF,TGTGCCAGCAGGGATGGGACGGGCTCCTACAATGAGCAGTTCTTC
TRBV5-1,TRBJ1-4,TRBD1,-,16,CASSLGTGAPNEKLFF,TGCGCCAGCAGCTTGGGGACAGGAGCCCCTAATGAAAAACTGTTTTTT
TRBV7-2,TRBJ2-1,TRBD2,-,14,CASSLTSGYNEQFF,TGTGCCAGCAGCCTGACTAGCGGTTACAATGAGCAGTTCTTC